Sequencing of this T cell receptor beta chain was carried out in a study of blood T cell repertoires in COVID-19. Background on the study: The United States, Italy and Spain were the sources of the acute and convalescent COVID-19 samples. Sources were T cells, B-cell-depleted T cells, or PBMCs; the material itself was cDNA or gDNA.

V was clipped by 3 bases and J by 7 bases, with 19 bases between them. Germline lookup yields CDR1 KGHSH and CDR2 LQKENI. The CDR3 is 17 amino acids. Seattle researchers signed up patients amid active infection and tracked them longitudinally. This clone has just a few counts. Authors' data handling: Estimates of nucleated cell counts were drawn from the amplification of reference gene primers. TCRdb's copy holds only in-frame clones and misses some; the assay was immunoSEQ multiplex PCR. Clonal size and the V and J genes are those of that table, whereas D and trimming came from the DNA. The sample lists some 260,000 clones; roughly 88% were seen once.

The source material was peripheral blood. The chain combines TRBV18 with TRBJ1-6; D is uncertain. This receptor was obtained from a woman aged 25 to 45 with COVID-19, enrolled during active disease. The CDR3 region is CASSPWELGNANSPLHF. The CDR3 DNA reads as TGTGCCAGCTCACCTTGGGAGCTGGGGAACGCCAATTCACCCCTCCACTTT.